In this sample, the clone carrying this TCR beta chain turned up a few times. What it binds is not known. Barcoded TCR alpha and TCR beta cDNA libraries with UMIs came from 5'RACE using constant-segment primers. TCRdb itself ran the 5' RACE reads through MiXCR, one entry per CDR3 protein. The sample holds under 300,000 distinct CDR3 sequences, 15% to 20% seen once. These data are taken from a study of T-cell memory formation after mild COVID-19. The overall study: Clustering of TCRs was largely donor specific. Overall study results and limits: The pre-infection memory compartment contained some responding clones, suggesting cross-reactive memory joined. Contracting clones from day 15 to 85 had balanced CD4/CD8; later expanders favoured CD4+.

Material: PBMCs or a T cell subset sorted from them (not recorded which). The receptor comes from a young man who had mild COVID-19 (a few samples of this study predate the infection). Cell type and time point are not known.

CDR3 amino acids: CASSLEGGQAFF. Written as DNA, the CDR3 is TGCGCCAGCAGCTTGGAGGGGGGTCAAGCTTTCTTT. The chain carries TRBV5-1 and TRBJ1-1; D is perhaps TRBD1 (6 bases). Germline V gives CDR1 SGHRS, CDR2 YFSETQ. This CDR3 contains 12 residues. Trimming shortened V by 0 bases and J by 9 bases, and 9 bases separated the two germline ends.